This is a list of T cell receptor beta chains from one sample in a study of blood T cell repertoires in COVID-19. Generated by immunoSEQ multiplex PCR, the TCRdb table keeps only in-frame clones and is missing some. The sample records fewer than 200,000 clones, around 87% being singletons. Sequencing was performed on peripheral blood. These receptor sequences come from a man aged 40-49 years with active or convalescent COVID-19. The CDR3 runs from the conserved cysteine through the conserved F or W.

V	length	J	CDR3
TRBV6-2/TRBV6-3	14	TRBJ1-5	CASSYELINQPQHF
TRBV6-5	13	TRBJ1-1	CASRKTGISEAFF
TRBV5-4	14	TRBJ1-1	CASSLRGKDTEAFF
TRBV6-5	15	TRBJ1-1	CASSYDRSMNTEAFF
TRBV11-2	13	TRBJ1-2	CASSLGQDYGYTF
TRBV2	13	TRBJ1-2	CASSRDRDYGYTF
TRBV3-1/TRBV3-2	14	TRBJ2-3	CASSQALVTDTQYF
TRBV4-1	18	TRBJ2-3	CASSQVFRDRGQVDTQYF
TRBV19	14	TRBJ1-1	CASRSGERRTEAFF
TRBV7-2	15	TRBJ2-2	CASSSLRFGTGELFF
TRBV7-7	14	TRBJ2-5	CASSPAGGPETQYF
TRBV29-1	13	TRBJ2-7	CSVPSDSAYEQYF